The source of this TCR beta chain is a study of T cells in Graves' hyperthyroidism and ophthalmopathy. The CDR3 spans 13 residues. V lost 8 bases to trimming and J lost 1 base, with 8 bases between them. Germline CDR1 reads MNHEY; CDR2 reads SMNVEV (reference sequence). The investigators amplified TCR beta CDR3 regions from RNA transcripts. HTBI primers were employed in a first-round RT-PCR of the TCR CDR3. TCRdb re-called the multiplex PCR reads with MiXCR, one entry per CDR3 protein. The sample includes about 360,000 distinct CDR3 sequences, about 12% of them seen just once. The sequenced sample consisted of blood. This TCR came from a woman younger than 35 with Graves' hyperthyroidism. The chain recombines TRBV27 with TRBJ2-2; D ambiguous. The CDR3 reads CASCPWNTGELFF. The CDR3 DNA sequence: TGTGCCAGCTGCCCCTGGAACACCGGGGAGCTGTTTTTT.